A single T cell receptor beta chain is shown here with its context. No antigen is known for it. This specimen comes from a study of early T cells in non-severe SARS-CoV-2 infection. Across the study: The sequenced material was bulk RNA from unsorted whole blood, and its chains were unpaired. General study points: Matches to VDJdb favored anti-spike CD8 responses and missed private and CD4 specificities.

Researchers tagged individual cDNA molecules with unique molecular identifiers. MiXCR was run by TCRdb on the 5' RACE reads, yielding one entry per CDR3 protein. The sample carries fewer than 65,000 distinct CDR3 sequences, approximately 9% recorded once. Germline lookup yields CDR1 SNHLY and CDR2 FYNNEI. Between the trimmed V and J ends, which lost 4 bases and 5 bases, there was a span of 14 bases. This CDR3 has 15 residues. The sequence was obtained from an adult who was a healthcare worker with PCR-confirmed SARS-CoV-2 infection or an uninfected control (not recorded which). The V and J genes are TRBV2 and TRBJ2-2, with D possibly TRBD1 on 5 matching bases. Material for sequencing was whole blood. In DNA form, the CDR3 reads TGTGCCAGCAGTGTGGAAGGGGCGAGGACCGGGGAGCTGTTTTTT. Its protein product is CASSVEGARTGELFF. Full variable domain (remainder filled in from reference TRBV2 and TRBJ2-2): EPEVTQTPSHQVTQMGQEVILRCVPISNHLYFYWYRQILGQKVEFLVSFYNNEISEKSEIFDDQFSVERPDGSNFTLKIRSTKLEDSAMYFCASSVEGARTGELFFGEGSRLTVL.